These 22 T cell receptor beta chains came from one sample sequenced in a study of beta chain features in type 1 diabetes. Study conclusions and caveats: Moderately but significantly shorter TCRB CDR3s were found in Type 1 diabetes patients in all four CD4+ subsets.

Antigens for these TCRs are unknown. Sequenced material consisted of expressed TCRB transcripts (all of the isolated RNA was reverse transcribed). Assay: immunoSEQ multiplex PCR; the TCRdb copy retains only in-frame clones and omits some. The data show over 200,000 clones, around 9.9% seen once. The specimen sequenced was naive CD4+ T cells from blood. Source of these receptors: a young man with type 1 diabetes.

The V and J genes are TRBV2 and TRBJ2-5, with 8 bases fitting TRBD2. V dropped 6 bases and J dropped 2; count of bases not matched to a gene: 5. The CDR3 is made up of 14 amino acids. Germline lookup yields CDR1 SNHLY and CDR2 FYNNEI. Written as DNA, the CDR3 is TGTGCCAGCAGCGTAGTAGCGGGGCAAGAGACCCAGTACTTC. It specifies CASSVVAGQETQYF.

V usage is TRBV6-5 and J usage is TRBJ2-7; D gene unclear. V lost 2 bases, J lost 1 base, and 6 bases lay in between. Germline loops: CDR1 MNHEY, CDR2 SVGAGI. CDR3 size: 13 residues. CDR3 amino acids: CASSYDLSYEQYF. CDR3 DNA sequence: TGTGCCAGCAGTTACGACTTATCCTACGAGCAGTACTTC.

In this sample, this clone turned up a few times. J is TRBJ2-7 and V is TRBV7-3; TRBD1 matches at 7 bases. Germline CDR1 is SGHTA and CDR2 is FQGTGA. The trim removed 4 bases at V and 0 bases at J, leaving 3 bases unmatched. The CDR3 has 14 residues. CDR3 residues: CASSYRGSSYEQYF. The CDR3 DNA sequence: TGTGCCAGCAGCTACAGGGGAAGCTCCTACGAGCAGTACTTC.

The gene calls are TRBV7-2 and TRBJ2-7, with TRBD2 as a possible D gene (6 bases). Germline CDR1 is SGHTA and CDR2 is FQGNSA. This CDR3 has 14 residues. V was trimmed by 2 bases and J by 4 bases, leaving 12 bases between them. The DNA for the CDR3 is TGTGCCAGCAGCTTATCAACAGGAGGGTACGAGCAGTACTTC. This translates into CASSLSTGGYEQYF.

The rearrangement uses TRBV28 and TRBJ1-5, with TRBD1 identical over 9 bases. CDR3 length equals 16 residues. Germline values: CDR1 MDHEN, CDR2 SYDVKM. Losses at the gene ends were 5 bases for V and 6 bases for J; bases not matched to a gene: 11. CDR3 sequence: CASSLRTGAGFQPQHF. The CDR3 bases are TGTGCCAGCAGTCTACGGACAGGGGCCGGATTTCAGCCCCAGCATTTT.

The CDR3 DNA is TGCGCCAGCAGCGGGGCAGAGAACACTGAAGCTTTCTTT. Translation gives CASSGAENTEAFF. This chain links TRBV5-1 with TRBJ1-1; D is possibly TRBD1 (5 bases). The CDR3 has 13 amino acids. In germline, CDR1 is SGHRS, CDR2 YFSETQ. Trimming removed 4 bases at V and 1 base at J, with 8 bases between.

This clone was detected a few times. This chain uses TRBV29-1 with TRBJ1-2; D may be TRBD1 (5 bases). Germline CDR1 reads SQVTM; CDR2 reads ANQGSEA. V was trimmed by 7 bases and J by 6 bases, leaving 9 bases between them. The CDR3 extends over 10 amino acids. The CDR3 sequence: CSADSDGYTF. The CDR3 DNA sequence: TGCAGCGCCGACAGCGATGGCTACACCTTC.

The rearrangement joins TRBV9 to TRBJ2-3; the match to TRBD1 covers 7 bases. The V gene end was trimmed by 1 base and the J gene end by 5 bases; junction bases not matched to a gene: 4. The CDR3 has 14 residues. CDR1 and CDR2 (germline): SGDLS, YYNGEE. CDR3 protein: CASSVTGVKDTQYF. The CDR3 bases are TGTGCCAGCAGCGTAACAGGGGTGAAAGATACGCAGTATTTT.

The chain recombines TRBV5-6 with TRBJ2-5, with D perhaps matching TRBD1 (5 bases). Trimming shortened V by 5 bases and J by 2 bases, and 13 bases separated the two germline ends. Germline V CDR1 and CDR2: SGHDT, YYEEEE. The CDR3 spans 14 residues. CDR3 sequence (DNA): TGTGCCAGCAGTTTTCTGACAGAGCAAGAGACCCAGTACTTC. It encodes CASSFLTEQETQYF.

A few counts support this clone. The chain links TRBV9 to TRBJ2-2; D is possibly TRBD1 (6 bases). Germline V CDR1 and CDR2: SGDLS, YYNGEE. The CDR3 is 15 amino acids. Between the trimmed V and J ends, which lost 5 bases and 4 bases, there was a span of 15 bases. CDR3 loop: CASSLGGRATGELFF. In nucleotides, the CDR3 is TGTGCCAGCAGTCTAGGGGGAAGGGCCACCGGGGAGCTGTTTTTT.

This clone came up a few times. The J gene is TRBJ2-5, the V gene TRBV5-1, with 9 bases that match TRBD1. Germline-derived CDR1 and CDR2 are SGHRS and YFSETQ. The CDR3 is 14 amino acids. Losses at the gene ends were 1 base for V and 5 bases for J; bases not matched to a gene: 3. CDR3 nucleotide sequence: TGCGCCAGCAGCTTGACAGGGGGCGATGAGACCCAGTACTTC. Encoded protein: CASSLTGGDETQYF.

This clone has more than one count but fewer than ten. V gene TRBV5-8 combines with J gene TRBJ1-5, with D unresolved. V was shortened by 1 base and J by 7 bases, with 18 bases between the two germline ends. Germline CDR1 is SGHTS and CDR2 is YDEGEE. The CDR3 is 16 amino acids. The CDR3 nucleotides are TGTGCCAGCAGCTTGTCGCCGCGGGGTGGAGGACAGCCCCAGCATTTT. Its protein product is CASSLSPRGGGQPQHF.

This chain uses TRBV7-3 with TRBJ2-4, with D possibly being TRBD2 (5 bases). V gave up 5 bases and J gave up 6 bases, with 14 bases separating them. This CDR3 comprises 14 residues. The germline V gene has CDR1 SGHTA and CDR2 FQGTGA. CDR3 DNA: TGTGCCAGCAGCCAAGGTAGCGAGGGAAACATTCAGTACTTC. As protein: CASSQGSEGNIQYF.

The CDR3 region is CASSLDGTGGNTEAFF. In DNA form, the CDR3 reads TGCGCCAGCAGCTTGGACGGGACAGGGGGGAACACTGAAGCTTTCTTT. The chain links TRBV5-1 to TRBJ1-1; TRBD1 aligns across 11 bases. The CDR3 consists of 16 residues. V trimming: 0 bases; J trimming: 1 base; junction bases outside the gene matches: 2. CDR1 and CDR2 from the germline V gene are SGHRS and YFSETQ.

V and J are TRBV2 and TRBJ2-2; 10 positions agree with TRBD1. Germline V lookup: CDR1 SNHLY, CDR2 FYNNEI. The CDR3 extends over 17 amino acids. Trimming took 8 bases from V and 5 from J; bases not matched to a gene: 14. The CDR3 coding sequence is TGTGCCAGCGGAGACGGGACAGGGGTAATGTGGACCGGGGAGCTGTTTTTT. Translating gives CASGDGTGVMWTGELFF.

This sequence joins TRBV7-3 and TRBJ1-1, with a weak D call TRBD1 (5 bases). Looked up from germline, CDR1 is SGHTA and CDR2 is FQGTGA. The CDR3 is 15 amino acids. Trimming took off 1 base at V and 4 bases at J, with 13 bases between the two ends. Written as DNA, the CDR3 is TGTGCCAGCAGCTTAAGTGGCGGGAGGGGCACTGAAGCTTTCTTT. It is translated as CASSLSGGRGTEAFF.

CDR3 in amino acids: CASSLTGYADTQYF. CDR3 in DNA: TGTGCCAGCAGCCTGACAGGGTACGCAGATACGCAGTATTTT. The V call is TRBV7-9, the J call TRBJ2-3; 7 bases match TRBD1. After removal of 5 bases from V and 4 bases from J, the junction contained 6 bases not matched to a gene. Germline CDR1 and CDR2: SEHNR and FQNEAQ (reference sequence). The CDR3 length is 14 residues.

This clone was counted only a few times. CDR3 sequence reads: CASSLPGTGVPDTQYF. The CDR3 DNA reads as TGTGCCAGCAGCCTACCCGGGACAGGGGTTCCAGATACGCAGTATTTT. The chain carries TRBV7-9 and TRBJ2-3; 10 bases map to TRBD1. With 5 bases clipped from V and 4 bases from J, the junction kept 9 bases outside the gene matches. CDR1 is SEHNR, CDR2 FQNEAQ, per germline (reference sequence). The CDR3 consists of 16 residues.

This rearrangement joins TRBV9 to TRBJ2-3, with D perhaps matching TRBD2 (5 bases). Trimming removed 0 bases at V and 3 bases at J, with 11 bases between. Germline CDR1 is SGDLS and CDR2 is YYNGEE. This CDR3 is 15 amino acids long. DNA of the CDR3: TGTGCCAGCAGCGTAGCCGGGGTTGGGACAGATACGCAGTATTTT. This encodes CASSVAGVGTDTQYF. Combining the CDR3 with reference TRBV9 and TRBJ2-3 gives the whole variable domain DSGVTQTPKHLITATGQRVTLRCSPRSGDLSVYWYQQSLDQGLQFLIQYYNGEERAKGNILERFSAQQFPDLHSELNLSSLELGDSALYFCASSVAGVGTDTQYFGPGTRLTVL.

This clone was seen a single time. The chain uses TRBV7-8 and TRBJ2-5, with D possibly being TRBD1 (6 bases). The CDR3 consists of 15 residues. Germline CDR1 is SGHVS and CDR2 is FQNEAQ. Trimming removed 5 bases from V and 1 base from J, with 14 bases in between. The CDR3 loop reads CASSHQGQGQETQYF. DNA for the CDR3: TGTGCCAGCAGCCACCAGGGGCAAGGCCAAGAGACCCAGTACTTC.

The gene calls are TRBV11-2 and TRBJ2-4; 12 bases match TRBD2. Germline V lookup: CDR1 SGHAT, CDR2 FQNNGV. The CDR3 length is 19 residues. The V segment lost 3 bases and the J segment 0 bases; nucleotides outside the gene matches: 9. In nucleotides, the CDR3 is TGTGCCAGCAGCTTTGACTCTGGACTAGCGGGGTTAGCCAAAAACATTCAGTACTTC. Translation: CASSFDSGLAGLAKNIQYF.

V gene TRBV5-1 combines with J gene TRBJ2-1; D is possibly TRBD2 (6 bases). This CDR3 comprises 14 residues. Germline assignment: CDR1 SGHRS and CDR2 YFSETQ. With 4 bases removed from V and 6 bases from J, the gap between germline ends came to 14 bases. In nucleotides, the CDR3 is TGCGCCAGCAGCCAGGAAGCGGGTTCCAATGAGCAGTTCTTC. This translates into CASSQEAGSNEQFF. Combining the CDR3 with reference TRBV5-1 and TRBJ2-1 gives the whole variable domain KAGVTQTPRYLIKTRGQQVTLSCSPISGHRSVSWYQQTPGQGLQFLFEYFSETQRNKGNFPGRFSGRQFSNSRSEMNVSTLELGDSALYLCASSQEAGSNEQFFGPGTRLTVL.